This T cell receptor (beta chain) was documented in a study of CD8+ T cells in alopecia areata. Cell sorting was applied to PBMCs, and CD4+ and CD8+ T cells were collected. Extraction and reverse transcription of RNA yielded cDNA as the sequencing template. Repertoires were generated with immunoSEQ multiplex PCR, while TCRdb's copy carries only in-frame clones and drops some. The sample yields 150,000 to 200,000 clones, roughly 60% seen once. Germline V lookup: CDR1 SGHTA, CDR2 FQGNSA. Trimming removed 3 bases from V and 5 bases from J, with 10 bases in between. The length of the CDR3 is 13 residues. This receptor was obtained from a human donor in good health. V usage is TRBV7-2 and J usage is TRBJ2-5; D is unclear. Sequenced sample: CD4+ T cells sorted from blood. The CDR3 loop is CASSFVSAETQYF. In DNA, the CDR3 is TGTGCCAGCAGCTTCGTCAGCGCGGAGACCCAGTACTTC. Full variable domain (remainder filled in from reference TRBV7-2 and TRBJ2-5): GAGVSQSPSNKVTEKGKDVELRCDPISGHTALYWYRQSLGQGLEFLIYFQGNSAPDKSGLPSDRFSAERTGGSVSTLTIQRTQQEDSAVYLCASSFVSAETQYFGPGTRLLVL.